A few counts support the clone carrying this T cell receptor (beta chain). Trimming cost V 3 bases and J 6 bases, with 12 bases left between them. The germline gives CDR1 MNHEY, CDR2 SVGAGI. The CDR3 totals 15 residues. Each molecule of TCR cDNA was tagged with one unique molecular identifier. TCRdb called the 5' RACE reads again in MiXCR, with one record for every CDR3 protein. The table shows roughly 120,000 distinct CDR3 sequences, with more than 10% occurring only once. The sample comes from a study of spatial heterogeneity in lung cancer. Time point indicated: blood at routine non-recurrence follow-up after resection. The sequenced material consisted of unsorted whole RNA from tumor, nontumor lung or frozen PBMC.

The specimen was PBMCs, collected at follow-up. This chain joins TRBV6-5 and TRBJ1-6; TRBD1 might be the D (5 bases). The clonotype comes from a female donor with early-stage non-small cell lung cancer. The CDR3 spells CASSYRVGGNSPLHF. DNA of the CDR3: TGTGCCAGCAGTTATCGGGTCGGGGGTAATTCACCCCTCCACTTT.